This entry is about one T cell receptor (beta chain). This clonotype was seen repeatedly, ten times or more. Its recognized antigen is unknown. There are no base qualities to consult, and no much larger clone falls within one base. The sample comes from a study of T-cell reconstitution after alpha-beta-depleted transplantation in children (dated by TCRdb to 2015 to 2016). Some background on the complete study: The study quantitatively tracked T-cell immune reconstitution after TCRalphabeta/CD19-depleted allogeneic hematopoietic cell transplantation in children using TCR repertoire profiling.

The library was prepared using PCR. The instrument was an Illumina HiSeq 2500. To normalize quantification of the TCRbeta repertoire, the TCR libraries were built with molecular barcoding that relied on unique molecular identifiers. The public reads were quality trimmed at Q25 with fastp and then assembled into clones with MiXCR by TCRdb, keeping productive beta chains. Records with the same CDR3 protein are collapsed into one entry carrying the most frequent genes and DNA. The sample contains 400,000 to 500,000 distinct CDR3 sequences, around 9.9% of them found a single time. About 5% of the sample lies in the top ten. The sample in question was PBMCs from the stem cell graft donor, obtained from the stem cell graft. The clonotype comes from a human donor who donated a stem cell graft to a child with acute myeloid leukemia.

The nucleotide sequence reads as follows: TGTGCCAGCAGCTTTCAGCATTCTGAGACCCAGTACTTC. Its translation is CASSFQHSETQYF. The receptor chain draws on TRBV7-2 and TRBJ2-5, with the D gene uncertain. At the junction V is shortened by 3 bases and J by 5 bases, with 10 bases in between. The CDR3 spans 13 residues, from the cysteine through the phenylalanine. Only the CDR3 DNA is retained, 39 bases long and in frame from the first base. As encoded in the germline V gene, CDR1 is SGHTA while CDR2 is FQGNSA.